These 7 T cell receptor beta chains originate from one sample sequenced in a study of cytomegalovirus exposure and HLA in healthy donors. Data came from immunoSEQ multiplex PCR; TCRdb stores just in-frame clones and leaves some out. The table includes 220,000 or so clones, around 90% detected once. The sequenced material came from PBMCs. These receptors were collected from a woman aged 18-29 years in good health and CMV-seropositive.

The CDR3 coding sequence is TGTGCCAGCAGCTCAAAACTTTACACAGATACGCAGTATTTT. This sequence encodes CASSSKLYTDTQYF. This chain links TRBV9 with TRBJ2-3, with D unclear. Germline-derived CDR1 and CDR2 are SGDLS and YYNGEE. V lost 4 bases and J lost 2, with 11 bases in between. There are 14 residues in the CDR3.

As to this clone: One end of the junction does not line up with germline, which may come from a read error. CDR3 DNA sequence: TGTGCCACTAGCCGAGCAGCCTCCTCCCACGAGCAGTACTTC. It yields the protein CATSRAASSHEQYF. J is TRBJ2-7 and V is TRBV6-1; D might be TRBD2 (5 bases). Germline CDR1 and CDR2: MNHNS and SASEGT. The CDR3 extends over 14 amino acids.

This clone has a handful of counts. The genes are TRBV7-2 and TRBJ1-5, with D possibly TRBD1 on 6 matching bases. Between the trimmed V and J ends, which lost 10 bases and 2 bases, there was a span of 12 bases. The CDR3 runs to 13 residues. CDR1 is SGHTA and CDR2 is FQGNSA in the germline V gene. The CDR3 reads CATGYRGNQPQHF. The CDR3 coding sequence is TGTGCCACCGGTTACAGGGGCAATCAGCCCCAGCATTTT.

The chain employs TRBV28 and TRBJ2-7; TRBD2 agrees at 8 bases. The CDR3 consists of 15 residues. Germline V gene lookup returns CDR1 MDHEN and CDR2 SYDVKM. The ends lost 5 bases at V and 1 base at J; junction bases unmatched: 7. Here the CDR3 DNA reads TGTGCCAGCAGTCAAAGCGGGAGTGTGTCCTACGAGCAGTACTTC. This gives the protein CASSQSGSVSYEQYF.

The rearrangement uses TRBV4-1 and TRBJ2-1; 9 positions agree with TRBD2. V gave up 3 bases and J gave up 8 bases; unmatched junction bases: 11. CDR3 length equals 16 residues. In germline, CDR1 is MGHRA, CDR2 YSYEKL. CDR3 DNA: TGCGCCAGCAGCCAGCGGGAGGGGGGGGGTTACGATGAGCAGTTCTTC. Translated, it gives CASSQREGGGYDEQFF.

Here the CDR3 reads CAHGTSASPDTQYF. The CDR3 region has the DNA TGTGCCCATGGGACTAGCGCTTCCCCGGATACGCAGTATTTT. The rearrangement joins TRBV28 to TRBJ2-3; TRBD2 matches 10 bases. With V trimmed by 11 bases and J by 6 bases, 11 bases remained unmatched. The CDR3 is made up of 14 amino acids. Per the germline V gene, CDR1 is MDHEN and CDR2 is SYDVKM.

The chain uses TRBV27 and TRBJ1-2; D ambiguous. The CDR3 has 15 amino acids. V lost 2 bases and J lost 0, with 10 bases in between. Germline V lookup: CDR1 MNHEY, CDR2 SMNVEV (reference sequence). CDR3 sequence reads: CASSLKGVANYGYTF. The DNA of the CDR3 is TGTGCCAGCAGTTTAAAGGGAGTAGCTAACTATGGCTACACCTTC.